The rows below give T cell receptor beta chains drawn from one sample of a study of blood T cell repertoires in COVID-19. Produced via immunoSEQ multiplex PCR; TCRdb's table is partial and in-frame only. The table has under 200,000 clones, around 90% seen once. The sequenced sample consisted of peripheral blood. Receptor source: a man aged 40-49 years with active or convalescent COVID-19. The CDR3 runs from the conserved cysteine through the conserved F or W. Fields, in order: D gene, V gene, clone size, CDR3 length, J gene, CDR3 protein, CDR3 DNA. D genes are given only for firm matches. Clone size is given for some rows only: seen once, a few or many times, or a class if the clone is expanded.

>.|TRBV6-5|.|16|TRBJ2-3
CASSYSSFPPTDTQYF
TGTGCCAGCAGTTACTCCTCCTTTCCTCCCACAGATACGCAGTATTTT
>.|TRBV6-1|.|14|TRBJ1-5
CASSESGGTQPQHF
TGTGCCAGCAGTGAAAGTGGGGGGACCCAGCCCCAGCATTTT
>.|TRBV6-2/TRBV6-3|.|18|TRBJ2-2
CASSYSFGAFRDTGELFF
TGTGCCAGCAGTTACTCCTTTGGAGCCTTCCGTGACACCGGGGAGCTGTTTTTT
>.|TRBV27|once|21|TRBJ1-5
CASSFPGEGDSTEYSNQPQHF
TGTGCCAGCAGTTTCCCGGGGGAGGGGGACTCGACAGAGTATAGCAATCAGCCCCAGCATTTT
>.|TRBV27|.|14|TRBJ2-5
CASSLDLRGETQYF
TGTGCCAGCAGTTTAGACTTGAGGGGGGAGACCCAGTACTTC
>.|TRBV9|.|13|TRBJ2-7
CASSVEGGLEQYF
TGTGCCAGCAGCGTAGAAGGAGGCCTCGAGCAGTACTTC
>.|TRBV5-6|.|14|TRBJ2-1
CASSVGQGGNEQFF
TGTGCCAGCAGCGTGGGGCAGGGGGGCAATGAGCAGTTCTTC
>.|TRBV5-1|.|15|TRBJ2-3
CASSLESGNTDTQYF
TGCGCCAGCAGCTTGGAAAGCGGAAACACAGATACGCAGTATTTT
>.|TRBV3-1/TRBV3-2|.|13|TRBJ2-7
CASSQVRRNEQYF
TGTGCCAGCAGCCAAGTAAGGAGGAACGAGCAGTACTTC
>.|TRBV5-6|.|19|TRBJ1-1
CASSFGPNRAGEGGTEAFF
TGTGCCAGCAGCTTTGGTCCGAACAGGGCAGGAGAGGGGGGGACTGAAGCTTTCTTT
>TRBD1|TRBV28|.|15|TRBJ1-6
CASSQDRAGNSPLHF
TGTGCCAGCAGCCAGGACAGGGCTGGGAATTCACCCCTCCACTTT
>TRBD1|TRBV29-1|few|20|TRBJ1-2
CSAHEQGAVGSPNSRYGYTF
TGCAGCGCCCACGAACAGGGGGCGGTTGGTTCTCCGAATTCCCGTTATGGCTACACCTTC
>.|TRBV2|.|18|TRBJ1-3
CASSEISVGGASGNTIYF
TGTGCCAGCAGTGAAATATCTGTGGGGGGGGCATCGGGAAACACCATATATTTT
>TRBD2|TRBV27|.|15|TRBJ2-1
CASSLGTSGYNEQFF
TGTGCCAGCAGTTTAGGGACTAGCGGGTACAATGAGCAGTTCTTC
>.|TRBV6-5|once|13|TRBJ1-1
CASRGLRGTEAFF
TGTGCCAGCAGGGGTCTCCGGGGCACTGAAGCTTTCTTT
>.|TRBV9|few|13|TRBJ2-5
CASSRDGGETQYF
TGTGCCAGCAGCCGCGACGGAGGAGAGACCCAGTACTTC
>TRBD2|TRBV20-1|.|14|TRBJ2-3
CSASGGGFTDTQYF
TGCAGTGCTAGTGGCGGGGGGTTCACAGATACGCAGTATTTT
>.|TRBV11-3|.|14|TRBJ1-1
CASSPLTGNTEAFF
TGTGCCAGCAGCCCACTGACGGGGAACACTGAAGCTTTCTTT
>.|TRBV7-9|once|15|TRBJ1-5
CASSAQGNSNQPQHF
TGTGCCAGCAGCGCCCAGGGGAATAGCAATCAGCCCCAGCATTTT
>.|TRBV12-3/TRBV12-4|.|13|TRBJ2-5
CASSFDRQETQYF
TGTGCCAGCAGTTTTGACAGACAAGAGACCCAGTACTTC
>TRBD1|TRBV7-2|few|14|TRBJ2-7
CASSSPTGGYEQYF
TGTGCCAGCAGCTCGCCGACAGGGGGCTACGAGCAGTACTTC
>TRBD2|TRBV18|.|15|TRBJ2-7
CASSDRAGGPAEQYF
TGTGCCAGCTCAGATAGAGCGGGAGGGCCTGCCGAGCAGTACTTC
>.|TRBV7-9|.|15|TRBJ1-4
CASSPTGATNEKLFF
TGTGCCAGCAGCCCGACAGGAGCAACTAATGAAAAACTGTTTTTT
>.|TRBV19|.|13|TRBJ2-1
CASTIGQNNEQFF
TGTGCCAGTACCATCGGACAGAACAATGAGCAGTTCTTC
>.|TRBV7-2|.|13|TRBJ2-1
CASSLDPRNEQFF
TGTGCCAGCAGCTTAGATCCCCGCAATGAGCAGTTCTTC